One sample yielded the 30 T cell receptor beta chains listed below, sequenced in a study of blood T cell repertoires in COVID-19. Profiling relied on immunoSEQ multiplex PCR, and the TCRdb table lists in-frame clones only, not all of them. The repertoire holds about 320,000 clones, with around 83% as singletons. Sequencing was performed on peripheral blood. The receptor set was obtained from a woman aged 50 to 65 with acute or convalescent COVID-19.

This clone was detected only a few times. This chain uses TRBV4-3 with TRBJ2-2; D remains ambiguous. The V gene lost 0 bases and the J gene lost 2 bases, with 4 bases spanning the gap. Germline CDR1 reads LGHNA; CDR2 reads YSLEER. The CDR3 runs to 14 residues. Here the CDR3 DNA reads TGCGCCAGCAGCCAAGAACACAACACCGGGGAGCTGTTTTTT. As protein: CASSQEHNTGELFF.

The genes are TRBV6-5 and TRBJ1-2; D is uncertain. This CDR3 contains 12 residues. Germline V gene lookup returns CDR1 MNHEY and CDR2 SVGAGI. V was pared by 6 bases and J by 0 bases, with 5 bases between. The CDR3 sequence: CASSTANYGYTF. Here the CDR3 DNA reads TGTGCCAGCAGCACAGCTAACTATGGCTACACCTTC.

About this clone: This same CDR3 is encoded by further DNA sequences in the sample. V usage is TRBV18 and J usage is TRBJ1-5; D gene unclear. Per germline, CDR1 KGHSH and CDR2 LQKENI. The V and J ends lost 3 bases and 5 bases respectively, with 8 bases between them. The CDR3 has 13 amino acids. The CDR3 sequence: CASSPGGDQPQHF. The CDR3 DNA reads TGTGCCAGCTCACCGGGCGGGGATCAGCCCCAGCATTTT.

For the CDR3, the DNA is TGTGCCAGTATCCGACCCGGGAGCACTGAAGCTTTCTTT. Its protein product is CASIRPGSTEAFF. The V call is TRBV19, the J call TRBJ1-1; D unclear. V gave up 7 bases and J gave up 4 bases, with 13 bases separating them. Germline V CDR1 and CDR2: LNHDA, SQIVND (reference sequence). This CDR3 spans 13 amino acids.

In this sample, this clone turned up a few times. The chain joins TRBV7-9 to TRBJ2-7; 8 bases match TRBD1. With 4 bases clipped from V and 4 bases from J, the junction kept 6 bases outside the gene matches. The CDR3 length is 14 residues. Germline values: CDR1 SEHNR, CDR2 FQNEAQ (reference sequence). CDR3 protein: CASSWADRVYEQYF. CDR3 nucleotides: TGTGCCAGCAGCTGGGCGGACAGGGTATACGAGCAGTACTTC.

The chain recombines TRBV6-5 with TRBJ1-1; D remains unclear. CDR3 length equals 15 residues. The V gene lost 2 bases and the J gene lost 6 bases, with 16 bases spanning the gap. Germline values: CDR1 MNHEY, CDR2 SVGAGI. CDR3 coding DNA: TGTGCCAGCAGTTACGCCGGGGTGGGAACGTCTGAAGCTTTCTTT. It codes for CASSYAGVGTSEAFF.

The rearrangement uses TRBV29-1 and TRBJ2-3; 7 bases are a match to TRBD1. J lost 1 base, V lost 4 bases, and 11 bases had no gene match. This CDR3 has 16 amino acids. In germline, CDR1 is SQVTM, CDR2 ANQGSEA. The chain's CDR3 is CSVAVHRGVGTDTQYF. The CDR3 nucleotides are TGCAGCGTTGCTGTTCACAGGGGTGTGGGCACAGATACGCAGTATTTT.

The rearrangement joins TRBV10-3 to TRBJ1-1; D might be TRBD1 (5 bases). This CDR3 spans 15 amino acids. The V gene lost 0 bases and the J gene lost 4 bases, with 12 bases spanning the gap. Germline V gene lookup returns CDR1 ENHRY and CDR2 SYGVKD. The CDR3, as DNA: TGTGCCATCAGTGAGTCGATCGGTGGGGCCACTGAAGCTTTCTTT. Encoded protein: CAISESIGGATEAFF.

V usage is TRBV7-9 and J usage is TRBJ1-5; 7 bases map to TRBD1. The CDR3 is made up of 15 amino acids. Per germline, CDR1 SEHNR and CDR2 FQNEAQ (reference sequence). V lost 4 bases to trimming and J lost 2 bases; unmatched junction nucleotides: 5. CDR3 DNA: TGTGCCAGCAGCTCTGAAACAGGGGGCAATCAGCCCCAGCATTTT. Translated, it gives CASSSETGGNQPQHF.

V gene TRBV4-1 combines with J gene TRBJ1-1; 10 bases map to TRBD1. This CDR3 comprises 13 residues. V trimming: 3 bases; J trimming: 10 bases; junction bases outside the gene matches: 5. Germline lookup yields CDR1 MGHRA and CDR2 YSYEKL. In DNA form, the CDR3 reads TGCGCCAGCAGCCACGGGACAGGGGACTCAGCTTTCTTT. It translates to CASSHGTGDSAFF.

The chain links TRBV3-1 (or the pseudogene TRBV3-2) to TRBJ1-2; 10 bases fit TRBD1. This CDR3 is built from 13 residues. Trimming at V came to 5 bases and at J to 6 bases, leaving 3 bases not matched to a gene. In germline, CDR1 is LGHDT, CDR2 YNNKEL (reference sequence). CDR3 in DNA: TGTGCCAGCAGCGGGACAGGGGCTGATGGCTACACCTTC. Translating gives CASSGTGADGYTF.

The rearrangement links TRBV19 to TRBJ1-2; TRBD1 aligns across 8 bases. The CDR3 has 15 residues. Trimming at V came to 7 bases and at J to 4 bases, leaving 11 bases not matched to a gene. Germline-derived CDR1 and CDR2 are LNHDA and SQIVND (reference sequence). CDR3 residues: CASKTGAVVTYGYTF. Here the CDR3 DNA reads TGTGCCAGTAAGACAGGGGCCGTTGTCACCTATGGCTACACCTTC.

The chain uses TRBV7-2 and TRBJ2-7; 10 nucleotides agree with TRBD2. Germline CDR1 and CDR2: SGHTA and FQGNSA. The CDR3 sequence is 17 residues long. With 2 bases clipped from V and 7 bases from J, the junction kept 14 bases outside the gene matches. The DNA of the CDR3 is TGTGCCAGCAGCTTAAGGGCTAGCGGGAGTCAATTGCGGGAGCAGTACTTC. Protein sequence: CASSLRASGSQLREQYF.

The rearrangement joins TRBV2 to TRBJ2-3; the D gene is possibly TRBD1 (5 bases). Germline CDR1 reads SNHLY; CDR2 reads FYNNEI. V shed 2 bases and J shed 0 bases, with 15 bases lying between them. The CDR3 totals 17 residues. The CDR3: CASSEPTGSTSTDTQYF. The DNA of the CDR3 is TGTGCCAGCAGTGAACCAACAGGTTCAACCAGCACAGATACGCAGTATTTT.

This clone was counted a few times. The V gene is TRBV6-6, the J gene TRBJ1-2; D is perhaps TRBD1 (5 bases). V lost 6 bases, J lost 9 bases, and 20 bases lay in between. The CDR3 consists of 14 residues. Looked up from germline, CDR1 is MNHNY and CDR2 is SVGAGI (reference sequence). DNA of the CDR3: TGTGCCAGCAGCCCAGGGCCCGCCCGGAAGAGCTACACCTTC. This encodes CASSPGPARKSYTF.

This chain connects TRBV10-3 to TRBJ2-7; 9 bases agree with TRBD1. V dropped 4 bases and J dropped 0; count of bases not matched to a gene: 4. The CDR3 runs 15 residues. Germline V gene data show CDR1 as ENHRY and CDR2 as SYGVKD. The CDR3: CAISATDRGSYEQYF. The CDR3 DNA reads TGTGCCATCAGTGCCACGGACAGGGGCTCCTACGAGCAGTACTTC.

V gene TRBV3-1 (or the pseudogene TRBV3-2) combines with J gene TRBJ1-1; 7 bases match TRBD1. The germline V gene has CDR1 LGHDT and CDR2 YNNKEL (reference sequence). This CDR3 is built from 13 residues. V shed 4 bases, J shed 6 bases, and the junction held 5 bases outside the gene matches. DNA for the CDR3: TGTGCCAGCAGCCCATTGGGACAGCCTGAAGCTTTCTTT. This encodes CASSPLGQPEAFF.

V is TRBV7-7 and J is TRBJ2-1; 12 bases fit TRBD2. The CDR3 totals 15 residues. CDR1 is SSHAT, CDR2 FNYEAQ, per germline (reference sequence). V shed 6 bases and J 4 bases; nucleotides not matched to a gene: 4. The CDR3, as DNA: TGTGCCAGCAGTATAGGGACTAGCGGGTACAATGAGCAGTTCTTC. It is translated as CASSIGTSGYNEQFF.

V gene TRBV6-5 combines with J gene TRBJ1-2; D is unresolved. CDR3 size: 14 residues. V lost 4 bases and J 6 bases, leaving 15 bases between the germline ends. The V gene's germline CDR1 is MNHEY and CDR2 SVGAGI. The CDR3 DNA sequence: TGTGCCAGCAGTTCCCAGCCGCGGTACGATGGCTACACCTTC. As protein: CASSSQPRYDGYTF.

The J gene is TRBJ2-1, the V gene TRBV11-3, with 9 bases matching TRBD2. The J segment lost 7 bases and the V segment lost 0 bases, leaving 4 bases of the junction unmatched. The CDR3 has 15 residues. CDR1 is SGHNT and CDR2 is YENEEA in the germline V gene. For the CDR3, the DNA is TGTGCCAGCAGCTTAGAGGCAGCGGGGGGTAATGAGCAGTTCTTC. Encoded protein: CASSLEAAGGNEQFF. Full variable domain (remainder filled in from reference TRBV11-3 and TRBJ2-1): EAGVVQSPRYKIIEKKQPVAFWCNPISGHNTLYWYLQNLGQGPELLIRYENEEAVDDSQLPKDRFSAERLKGVDSTLKIQPAELGDSAVYLCASSLEAAGGNEQFFGPGTRLTVL.

This clone is a singleton in its sample. The chain joins TRBV18 to TRBJ2-1; 8 nucleotides line up with TRBD1. Germline-derived CDR1 and CDR2 are KGHSH and LQKENI. CDR3 length: 14 amino acids. Trimming cost V 3 bases and J 7 bases; bases outside gene matches: 5. As DNA, the CDR3 is TGTGCCAGCTCACCGACAGGGGCCGTAAATGAGCAGTTCTTC. Encoded protein: CASSPTGAVNEQFF.

This clone was counted only a few times. The chain couples TRBV18 to TRBJ2-6; 12 bases line up with TRBD1. The ends lost 2 bases at V and 3 bases at J; junction bases unmatched: 5. The CDR3 has 18 amino acids. Germline-derived CDR1 and CDR2 are KGHSH and LQKENI. In nucleotides, the CDR3 is TGTGCCAGCTCACCATTGGGACAGGGGGCGCGTGGGGCCAACGTCCTGACTTTC. This translates into CASSPLGQGARGANVLTF.

The V and J genes are TRBV10-3 and TRBJ2-7; D is possibly TRBD2 (5 bases). Between the trimmed V and J ends, which lost 0 bases and 1 base, there was a span of 10 bases. The germline V gene encodes CDR1 ENHRY and CDR2 SYGVKD. CDR3 length: 15 residues. The CDR3 DNA is TGTGCCATCAGTGAGTCTTGGGGAGTGTCCTACGAGCAGTACTTC. Protein sequence: CAISESWGVSYEQYF.

The V and J genes are TRBV2 and TRBJ1-4, with D possibly matching TRBD1 (5 bases). V was cut by 4 bases and J by 1 base, with 10 bases left in between. The CDR3 contains 15 residues. Germline V gene data show CDR1 as SNHLY and CDR2 as FYNNEI. CDR3 sequence reads: CASSAARVTNEKLFF. The CDR3 DNA is TGTGCCAGCAGTGCCGCCAGGGTAACTAATGAAAAACTGTTTTTT. The full variable domain, completed using reference TRBV2 and TRBJ1-4, is EPEVTQTPSHQVTQMGQEVILRCVPISNHLYFYWYRQILGQKVEFLVSFYNNEISEKSEIFDDQFSVERPDGSNFTLKIRSTKLEDSAMYFCASSAARVTNEKLFFGSGTQLSVL.

The chain combines TRBV24-1 with TRBJ2-6; perhaps TRBD2 as D (6 bases). Germline CDR1 and CDR2: KGHDR and SFDVKD. The CDR3 consists of 18 residues. Trimming pared 5 bases from V and 0 bases from J, leaving 16 bases between. DNA of the CDR3: TGTGCCACCAGTGGGGGGGACGCCCGGAGCTCTGGGGCCAACGTCCTGACTTTC. Protein sequence: CATSGGDARSSGANVLTF.

The V and J genes are TRBV2 and TRBJ1-2; D remains ambiguous. The CDR3 sequence is 11 residues long. The V end lost 6 bases, the J end lost 7 bases, and 9 bases lay between the germline ends. Looked up from germline, CDR1 is SNHLY and CDR2 is FYNNEI. CDR3 residues: CASRNGVGYTF. In DNA form, the CDR3 reads TGTGCCAGCAGAAACGGGGTTGGCTACACCTTC. Together with reference TRBV2 and TRBJ1-2, the CDR3 gives the full variable domain: EPEVTQTPSHQVTQMGQEVILRCVPISNHLYFYWYRQILGQKVEFLVSFYNNEISEKSEIFDDQFSVERPDGSNFTLKIRSTKLEDSAMYFCASRNGVGYTFGSGTRLTVV.

Comments on this clone: The sample has other DNA sequences that encode this CDR3 too. This chain joins TRBV30 and TRBJ1-5; 8 bases are a match to TRBD1. CDR3 length equals 14 residues. Losses at the gene ends were 0 bases for V and 7 bases for J; bases not matched to a gene: 5. Germline V CDR1 and CDR2: GTSNPN, SVGIG (reference sequence). CDR3 in amino acids: CAWSVGQGGQPQHF. CDR3 DNA: TGTGCCTGGAGTGTCGGACAGGGAGGACAGCCCCAGCATTTT.

J is TRBJ1-1 and V is TRBV18; 9 nucleotides agree with TRBD1. The CDR3 runs 15 residues. Germline-derived CDR1 and CDR2 are KGHSH and LQKENI. Unmatched junction bases numbered 7, after V lost 3 bases and J lost 5 bases. Here the CDR3 DNA reads TGTGCCAGCTCACCTACCGGGACAGGGAGAACTGAAGCTTTCTTT. It encodes CASSPTGTGRTEAFF.

The rearrangement joins TRBV14 to TRBJ2-1; 10 bases map to TRBD2. The CDR3 loop spans 17 amino acids. The J segment lost 14 bases and the V segment lost 2 bases, leaving 18 bases of the junction unmatched. Germline CDR1 reads SGHDN; CDR2 reads FVKESK. CDR3 sequence reads: CASSQRSGGQASGSEFF. The CDR3 DNA follows: TGTGCCAGCAGCCAAAGGAGTGGGGGGCAAGCTAGCGGGAGCGAGTTCTTC. Full variable domain (missing parts from reference TRBV14 and TRBJ2-1): EAGVTQFPSHSVIEKGQTVTLRCDPISGHDNLYWYRRVMGKEIKFLLHFVKESKQDESGMPNNRFLAERTGGTYSTLKVQPAELEDSGVYFCASSQRSGGQASGSEFFGPGTRLTVL.

The CDR3 reads CASSLAAGSRPTEAFF. CDR3 coding DNA: TGCGCCAGCAGCTTGGCCGCAGGCTCCCGGCCCACTGAAGCTTTCTTT. The chain couples TRBV5-1 to TRBJ1-1; D is undetermined. Looked up from germline, CDR1 is SGHRS and CDR2 is YFSETQ. V shed 0 bases and J shed 4 bases, with 16 bases lying between them. CDR3 length: 16 amino acids.